The 25 T cell receptor beta chains given below trace back to one sample, sequenced in a study of blood T cell repertoires in COVID-19. Sequenced by immunoSEQ multiplex PCR; TCRdb stores in-frame clones only, minus some. The sample includes 130,000 or so clones, roughly 80% of them seen just once. The sample comprised peripheral blood. Source of these receptors: a woman of 80 years or more with acute or convalescent COVID-19.

Remarks on this clone: Other DNA variants within this sample encode the same CDR3. The V call is TRBV18, the J call TRBJ1-1; a possible D gene is TRBD1 (6 bases). The V gene lost 0 bases and the J gene lost 2 bases, with 13 bases spanning the gap. CDR3 length: 16 residues. The germline V gene has CDR1 KGHSH and CDR2 LQKENI. CDR3 residues: CASSPPSRGGNTEAFF. The CDR3 DNA reads as TGTGCCAGCTCACCACCGTCCAGGGGTGGTAACACTGAAGCTTTCTTT.

V and J are TRBV7-2 and TRBJ2-3; possible D gene TRBD2, 6 bases. From germline, CDR1 is SGHTA and CDR2 FQGNSA. This CDR3 has 14 residues. Trimming stripped 5 bases from V and 3 bases from J, with 12 bases between. CDR3 DNA: TGTGCCAGCAGCCCGGAGGGGAGGACAGATACGCAGTATTTT. It yields the protein CASSPEGRTDTQYF.

This chain uses TRBV12-3 or TRBV12-4 with TRBJ1-2; 8 nucleotides agree with TRBD1. Trimming removed 5 bases from V and 7 bases from J; junction bases left unmatched: 6. There are 13 residues in the CDR3. CDR3 in amino acids: CASSVTGEGGYTF. The CDR3 coding sequence is TGTGCCAGCAGTGTGACAGGGGAGGGTGGCTACACCTTC.

The gene calls are TRBV7-3 and TRBJ1-1; TRBD1 matches at 8 bases. J was trimmed by 6 bases and V by 4 bases; bases with no gene match: 13. The CDR3 loop spans 16 amino acids. From germline, CDR1 is SGHTA and CDR2 FQGTGA. CDR3 in amino acids: CASSSFGTGGGAEAFF. In DNA, the CDR3 is TGTGCCAGCAGCTCCTTCGGGACAGGTGGGGGGGCTGAAGCTTTCTTT.

The chain employs TRBV19 and TRBJ2-7, with 7 bases fitting TRBD1. There are 14 residues in the CDR3. J was trimmed by 3 bases and V by 5 bases; bases with no gene match: 7. Germline values: CDR1 LNHDA, CDR2 SQIVND (reference sequence). The CDR3 region is CASSWQGVNYEQYF. In nucleotides, the CDR3 is TGTGCCAGTAGTTGGCAGGGGGTCAACTACGAGCAGTACTTC.

This chain connects TRBV27 to TRBJ1-5; 9 nucleotides line up with TRBD1. CDR1 is MNHEY, CDR2 SMNVEV, per germline (reference sequence). The CDR3 consists of 18 residues. J lost 2 bases, V lost 4 bases, and 12 bases had no gene match. The CDR3 DNA follows: TGTGCCAGCAGTTGGGGACAGGGCGGGGGGTATGGCAATCAGCCCCAGCATTTT. Translated: CASSWGQGGGYGNQPQHF.

The chain couples TRBV19 to TRBJ1-2, with TRBD1 matching over 8 bases. J was trimmed by 7 bases and V by 5 bases; bases with no gene match: 6. CDR1 and CDR2 from the germline V gene are LNHDA and SQIVND (reference sequence). CDR3 size: 13 residues. The CDR3 coding sequence is TGTGCCAGTAGTCACCAGGGGGCTGGTGGCTACACCTTC. Encoded protein: CASSHQGAGGYTF.

This clone was found once. The genes are TRBV19 and TRBJ1-5, with D possibly TRBD1 on 5 matching bases. Germline CDR1 is LNHDA and CDR2 is SQIVND (reference sequence). The ends were cut back, 5 bases at V and 4 bases at J, with 15 bases in the middle. The CDR3 spans 15 residues. CDR3 DNA: TGTGCCAGTAGTGGCGACTGGGGGGGGAATCAGCCCCAGCATTTT. This gives the protein CASSGDWGGNQPQHF. Full variable domain (rest looked up from reference TRBV19 and TRBJ1-5): DGGITQSPKYLFRKEGQNVTLSCEQNLNHDAMYWYRQDPGQGLRLIYYSQIVNDFQKGDIAEGYSVSREKKESFPLTVTSAQKNPTAFYLCASSGDWGGNQPQHFGDGTRLSIL.

This clone was detected a few times. V gene TRBV12-5 combines with J gene TRBJ2-1; 8 positions agree with TRBD1. The V gene end was trimmed by 7 bases and the J gene end by 4 bases; junction bases not matched to a gene: 6. Germline loops: CDR1 LGHNT, CDR2 FRNRAP. The CDR3 contains 14 residues. CDR3 DNA: TGTGCTAGTGCCCCGGGACAGGCGTACAATGAGCAGTTCTTC. This codes for CASAPGQAYNEQFF. Full variable domain (remainder filled in from reference TRBV12-5 and TRBJ2-1): DARVTQTPRHKVTEMGQEVTMRCQPILGHNTVFWYRQTMMQGLELLAYFRNRAPLDDSGMPKDRFSAEMPDATLATLKIQPSEPRDSAVYFCASAPGQAYNEQFFGPGTRLTVL.

The J gene is TRBJ1-1, the V gene TRBV19; D is unresolved. The CDR3 runs 11 residues. Trimming left V 5 bases short and J 6 bases short, with 7 bases between. The germline V gene has CDR1 LNHDA and CDR2 SQIVND (reference sequence). The CDR3 is CASSVRSEAFF. The CDR3 nucleotides read TGTGCCAGTAGTGTCCGGTCTGAAGCTTTCTTT.

The rearrangement links TRBV2 to TRBJ1-2, with TRBD1 as a possible D gene (6 bases). The V gene lost 8 bases and the J gene lost 8 bases, with 15 bases spanning the gap. CDR1 and CDR2 from the germline V gene are SNHLY and FYNNEI. This CDR3 has 12 amino acids. DNA for the CDR3: TGTGCCAGCGATAGAACAGGGTACGGCTACACCTTC. Its protein is CASDRTGYGYTF.

The chain is built from TRBV25-1 and TRBJ2-6, with D perhaps TRBD2 (5 bases). Germline V lookup: CDR1 MGHDK, CDR2 SYGVNS. Trimming stripped 1 base from V and 3 bases from J, with 16 bases between. The CDR3 is 18 amino acids. The CDR3 is CASSEFGGRKGGANVLTF. DNA of the CDR3: TGTGCCAGCAGTGAATTTGGCGGGCGAAAGGGTGGGGCCAACGTCCTGACTTTC.

The chain is built from TRBV3-1 (or the pseudogene TRBV3-2) and TRBJ1-5, with 7 bases matching TRBD1. The V and J ends lost 4 bases and 7 bases, in that order; junction bases with no gene match: 4. Germline V gene data show CDR1 as LGHDT and CDR2 as YNNKEL (reference sequence). The CDR3 is 13 amino acids. The CDR3 sequence: CASSPQGVQPQHF. In DNA, the CDR3 is TGTGCCAGCAGCCCGCAGGGGGTACAGCCCCAGCATTTT.

This clone came up a few times. The gene calls are TRBV19 and TRBJ1-2; tentative D call: TRBD1 (6 bases). The CDR3 sequence is 16 residues long. CDR1 and CDR2 from the germline V gene are LNHDA and SQIVND (reference sequence). The germline V and J ends were trimmed by 2 bases and 6 bases, with 19 bases remaining between them. The CDR3 region is CASSIWGLGRENGYTF. Written as DNA, the CDR3 is TGTGCCAGTAGTATATGGGGGCTGGGCAGGGAGAATGGCTACACCTTC.

The gene calls are TRBV2 and TRBJ1-1; 9 bases agree with TRBD1. Germline V gene data show CDR1 as SNHLY and CDR2 as FYNNEI. CDR3 length: 15 amino acids. V trimming: 7 bases; J trimming: 4 bases; junction bases outside the gene matches: 10. The CDR3 DNA reads as TGTGCCAGCAAAAGGGACAGGGCGGGCGGCACTGAAGCTTTCTTT. Protein product: CASKRDRAGGTEAFF.

The CDR3 loop reads CASSRDNGGGIEAFF. DNA of the CDR3: TGTGCCAGCAGCCGAGACAATGGGGGGGGGATTGAAGCTTTCTTT. The V and J genes are TRBV7-8 and TRBJ1-1; D may be TRBD1 (5 bases). The CDR3 spans 15 residues. Germline CDR1 is SGHVS and CDR2 is FQNEAQ. V lost 5 bases and J lost 7, with 20 bases in between.

J is TRBJ1-3 and V is TRBV9; D may be TRBD1 (6 bases). The V and J ends lost 4 bases and 3 bases respectively, with 11 bases between them. The CDR3 spans 14 residues. The germline V gene has CDR1 SGDLS and CDR2 YYNGEE. Written as DNA, the CDR3 is TGTGCCAGCAGCCCTTTACAGGGTGGAAACACCATATATTTT. Its protein is CASSPLQGGNTIYF.

The chain is built from TRBV5-1 and TRBJ1-3; TRBD1 might be the D (6 bases). CDR1 is SGHRS, CDR2 YFSETQ, per germline. The CDR3 covers 16 residues. V was trimmed by 1 base and J by 4 bases, leaving 15 bases between them. CDR3 amino acids: CASSLLGRGSGNTIYF. The CDR3 DNA is TGCGCCAGCAGCTTGTTGGGCAGGGGTTCGGGAAACACCATATATTTT.

This chain joins TRBV6-6 and TRBJ1-2; possible D gene TRBD1, 6 bases. The CDR3 covers 14 residues. V was cut by 2 bases and J by 4 bases, with 11 bases left in between. Germline CDR1 MNHNY, CDR2 SVGAGI (reference sequence). The CDR3 DNA reads as TGTGCCAGCAGTTACGGACAGACCTCCTATGGCTACACCTTC. Protein sequence: CASSYGQTSYGYTF.

The chain joins TRBV5-5 to TRBJ2-1; possibly TRBD1 for D (5 bases). Trimming pared 4 bases from V and 6 bases from J, leaving 17 bases between. The V gene's germline CDR1 is SGHKS and CDR2 YYEKEE (reference sequence). The CDR3 length is 15 residues. CDR3 sequence (DNA): TGTGCCAGCAGCCTCCAATTCGCAGGGCTCAATGAGCAGTTCTTC. Its translation: CASSLQFAGLNEQFF.

This clone has more than one count but fewer than ten. One end of the junction is discordant with germline, which a read error may explain. The chain employs TRBV30 and TRBJ1-2, with D possibly matching TRBD1 (5 bases). The CDR3 is 17 residues long. The germline V gene has CDR1 GTSNPN and CDR2 SVGIG (reference sequence). The CDR3 protein is CARRAVAGAGGLYSYTF. CDR3 sequence (DNA): TGTGCCCGGAGGGCAGTAGCAGGCGCCGGGGGATTATATAGCTACACCTTC.

The chain uses TRBV7-2 and TRBJ2-7, with TRBD2 as a possible D gene (7 bases). Germline-derived CDR1 and CDR2 are SGHTA and FQGNSA. V was trimmed by 5 bases and J by 4 bases, leaving 12 bases between them. The CDR3 has 13 residues. CDR3 DNA sequence: TGTGCCAGCAGCCGTAGGGGGGGATACGAGCAGTACTTC. It is translated as CASSRRGGYEQYF.

The V and J genes are TRBV10-2 and TRBJ2-7, with a possible D match to TRBD2 (5 bases). This CDR3 has 13 residues. The germline V and J ends were trimmed by 0 bases and 9 bases, with 12 bases remaining between them. Germline V gene sequence: CDR1 WSHSY, CDR2 SAAADI. CDR3: CASSESWRAVQYF. In nucleotides, the CDR3 is TGCGCCAGCAGTGAGTCGTGGCGGGCTGTGCAGTACTTC.

The chain recombines TRBV27 with TRBJ2-6; TRBD1 aligns across 10 bases. V lost 3 bases, J lost 4 bases, and 12 bases stayed unmatched. Looked up from germline, CDR1 is MNHEY and CDR2 is SMNVEV (reference sequence). CDR3 size: 19 residues. The CDR3 protein is CASSFATRQGAWGANVLTF. The CDR3 DNA reads as TGTGCCAGCAGTTTCGCCACGCGACAGGGGGCGTGGGGGGCCAACGTCCTGACTTTC.

The CDR3 protein is CASSKGGQGALETQYF. Here the CDR3 DNA reads TGCGCCAGCAGCAAGGGGGGACAGGGGGCTTTGGAGACCCAGTACTTC. J is TRBJ2-5 and V is TRBV10-1, with 12 nucleotides matching TRBD1. This CDR3 is 16 amino acids long. J lost 5 bases, V lost 6 bases, and 10 bases had no gene match. Looked up from germline, CDR1 is WNHNN and CDR2 is SYGVQD (reference sequence).